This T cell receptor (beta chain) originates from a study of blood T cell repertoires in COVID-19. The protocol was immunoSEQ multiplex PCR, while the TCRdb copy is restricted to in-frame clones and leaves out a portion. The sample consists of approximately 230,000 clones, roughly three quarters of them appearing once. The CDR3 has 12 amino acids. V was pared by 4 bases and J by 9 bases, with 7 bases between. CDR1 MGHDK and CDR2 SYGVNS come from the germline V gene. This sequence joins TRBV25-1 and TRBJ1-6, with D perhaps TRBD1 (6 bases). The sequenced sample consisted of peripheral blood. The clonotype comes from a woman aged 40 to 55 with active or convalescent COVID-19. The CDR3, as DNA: TGTGCCAGCAGTGGGGACATTTCACCCCTCCACTTT. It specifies CASSGDISPLHF.